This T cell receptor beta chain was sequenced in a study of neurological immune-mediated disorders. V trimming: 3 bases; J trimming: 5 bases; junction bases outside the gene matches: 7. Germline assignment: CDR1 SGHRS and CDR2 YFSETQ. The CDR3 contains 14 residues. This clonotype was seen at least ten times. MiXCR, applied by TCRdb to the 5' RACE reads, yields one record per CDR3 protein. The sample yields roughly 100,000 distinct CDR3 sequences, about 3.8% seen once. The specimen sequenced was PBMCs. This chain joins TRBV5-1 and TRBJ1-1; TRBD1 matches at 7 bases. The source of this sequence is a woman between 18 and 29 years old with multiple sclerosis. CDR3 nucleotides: TGCGCCAGCAGCTCTCCACAGGGGAGGACTGAAGCTTTCTTT. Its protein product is CASSSPQGRTEAFF.